These 6 T cell receptor beta chains share one sample of origin, sequenced in a study of control samples from healthy donors and cancer patients (dated by TCRdb to 2020 to 2022). The library was generated by the immunoSEQ multiplex PCR assay. Entries here come from immuneACCESS through TCRdb and include only in-frame sequences with V and J called. Some clones fail to appear in such tables; in the studies checked, an unresolved V gene covers under half of the shortfall, and the cause of the remainder is unknown. The sample table lists 40,000 to 50,000 clones, approximately 94% of them with a count of one. Jointly, the top ten make up more than 20% of the sample. Source material: blood. The receptor source for this set is a man between 60 and 75 years old in good health.

This clone came up a few times. This CDR3 reads CSVKLAAVTYEQYF. CDR3 DNA: TGCAGCGTTAAACTAGCGGCGGTAACCTACGAGCAGTACTTC. V usage is TRBV29-1 and J usage is TRBJ2-7; 8 nucleotides line up with TRBD2. Germline CDR1 SQVTM, CDR2 ANQGSEA. Trimming removed 5 bases from V and 2 bases from J; junction bases left unmatched: 8. This CDR3 is built from 14 residues.

The rearrangement uses TRBV14 and TRBJ1-1, with a tentative D call TRBD1 (5 bases). Trimming stripped 3 bases from V and 6 bases from J, with 11 bases between. The CDR3 loop spans 13 amino acids. CDR1 is SGHDN, CDR2 FVKESK, per germline. As DNA, the CDR3 is TGTGCCAGCAGCCAGCATGTGGGGCCTGAAGCTTTCTTT. This gives the protein CASSQHVGPEAFF.

The chain has TRBV28 and TRBJ1-1; TRBD1 agrees at 7 bases. The CDR3 is 14 residues long. Germline CDR1 reads MDHEN; CDR2 reads SYDVKM. Trimming took 5 bases from V and 5 from J; bases not matched to a gene: 8. The CDR3 spells CASSPGTGETEAFF. The CDR3 DNA reads as TGTGCCAGCAGTCCAGGCACAGGGGAAACTGAAGCTTTCTTT.

The chain employs TRBV29-1 and TRBJ2-1; no clear D gene. Germline V gene data show CDR1 as SQVTM and CDR2 as ANQGSEA. There are 13 residues in the CDR3. Trimming pared 5 bases from V and 1 base from J, leaving 9 bases between. The DNA for the CDR3 is TGCAGCGTTTGGACGGAGTCCTACAATGAGCAGTTCTTC. Protein sequence: CSVWTESYNEQFF.

The chain has TRBV5-1 and TRBJ2-2, with 7 bases that match TRBD1. Germline trimming cut 4 bases from V and 2 bases from J; bases unmatched to any gene: 5. This CDR3 comprises 15 residues. The V gene's germline CDR1 is SGHRS and CDR2 YFSETQ. Here the CDR3 DNA reads TGCGCCAGCAGCGACCGGGACAGAAACACCGGGGAGCTGTTTTTT. Translated: CASSDRDRNTGELFF.

The chain employs TRBV11-2 and TRBJ2-1, with TRBD1 matching 9 bases. The germline CDR1 and CDR2 sequences are SGHAT and FQNNGV. Trimming at V came to 3 bases and at J to 4 bases, leaving 7 bases not matched to a gene. This CDR3 is built from 16 residues. The CDR3 protein is CASSLGTGPIYNEQFF. The CDR3 bases are TGTGCCAGCAGCTTGGGGACAGGGCCTATTTACAATGAGCAGTTCTTC.